This T cell receptor (beta chain) was observed in a study of blood T cell repertoires in COVID-19. Whole-study context: PBMCs, B-cell-depleted T cells, or T cells were the source of the cDNA or gDNA that made up the material.

Germline V gene lookup returns CDR1 MNHEY and CDR2 SMNVEV (reference sequence). The CDR3 is 14 residues long. V was clipped by 2 bases and J by 1 base, with 8 bases between them. Original handling: Counts of nucleated cells, estimated from reference gene primer amplification, were obtained. The method was immunoSEQ multiplex PCR; TCRdb's version includes in-frame clones alone and lacks a portion of them. That table is the source of V, J and clone size, and D and trimming were worked out from the DNA. The sample carries 300,000 or so clones, around 90% recorded once. Symptom resolution, clearance, or two negative PCRs marked donors in Cohort 3 as recovered.

This chain links TRBV27 with TRBJ1-2; D unresolved. This clonotype was sampled from a woman in her twenties or thirties who had recovered from COVID-19. The sequencing sample was made of PBMCs or T cells enriched from blood (not recorded which). The DNA for the CDR3 is TGTGCCAGCAGTTTAGGCGGCAATAACTATGGCTACACCTTC. Translating it yields CASSLGGNNYGYTF.